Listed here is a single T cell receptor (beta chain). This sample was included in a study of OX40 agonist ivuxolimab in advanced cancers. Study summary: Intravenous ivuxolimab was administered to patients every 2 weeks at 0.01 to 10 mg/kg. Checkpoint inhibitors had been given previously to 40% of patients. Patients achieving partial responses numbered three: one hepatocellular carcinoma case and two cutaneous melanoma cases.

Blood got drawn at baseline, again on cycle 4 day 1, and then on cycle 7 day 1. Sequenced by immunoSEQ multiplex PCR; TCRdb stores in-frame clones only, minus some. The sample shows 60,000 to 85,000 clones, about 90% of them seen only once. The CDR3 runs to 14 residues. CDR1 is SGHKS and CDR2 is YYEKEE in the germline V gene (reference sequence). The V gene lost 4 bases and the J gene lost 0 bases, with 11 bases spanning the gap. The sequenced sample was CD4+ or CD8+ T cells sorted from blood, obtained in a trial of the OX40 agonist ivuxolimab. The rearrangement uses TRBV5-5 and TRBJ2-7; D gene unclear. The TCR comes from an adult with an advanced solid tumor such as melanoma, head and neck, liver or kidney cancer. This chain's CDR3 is CASSLDVSSYEQYF. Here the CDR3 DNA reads TGTGCCAGCAGCCTGGACGTAAGCTCCTACGAGCAGTACTTC.